The clone carrying this TCR beta chain appeared a few times. Its cognate antigen is unknown. The same CDR3 arises from other DNA sequences in this sample as well. Every patient experienced relapse after autologous stem cell transplantation, and brentuximab vedotin exposure varied. The best responses consisted of complete response, partial response or progressive disease. Measured with immunoSEQ multiplex PCR; TCRdb has only the in-frame clones, and not every one. The sample shows approximately 50,000 clones, approximately 70% of them seen only once. This specimen belongs to a study of PD-1 blockade in classical Hodgkin lymphoma. Findings and caveats of the study: What drove the repertoire differences, possibly disease activity or prior therapy, has not been defined. The study found that TCR diversity rose significantly by C4D1 in CD4+ but not CD8+ cells. Individuals who commenced nivolumab within less than 1 year of ASCT were excluded.

Source: peripheral blood mononuclear cells (PBMCs), taken before the second cycle of nivolumab. This receptor was taken from a human donor with classical Hodgkin lymphoma.

The CDR3 is CASSLRGEQYF. CDR3 in DNA: TGTGCCAGCAGCTTACGCGGCGAGCAGTACTTC. The chain uses TRBV11-2 and TRBJ2-7; D is unresolved. Germline CDR1 is SGHAT and CDR2 is FQNNGV. Trimming shortened V by 2 bases and J by 6 bases, and 5 bases separated the two germline ends. The CDR3 sequence is 11 residues long.